This TCR beta chain originates from a study of Graves' ophthalmopathy and Graves' hyperthyroidism. Study conclusions and caveats: Most clonotypes expanded in thyroid above 0.001 frequency were present in blood too.

Exclusion covered patients with other autoimmune diseases or uncontrolled infections (as well as pregnancy or lactation). It was on clinical symptoms, serum thyroxine, TRAb, thyroid ultrasound and orbital computed tomography that diagnosis relied. Amplifying from RNA transcripts, the study obtained TCR beta CDR3 regions. The first-round RT-PCR employed HTBI primers together with the Qiagen OneStep RT-PCR kit. A multiplex PCR was then performed as the second round. From the multiplex PCR reads, TCRdb called clonotypes with MiXCR, one entry per CDR3 protein. The sample yields over a million distinct CDR3 sequences, around a third seen once. Trimming pared 7 bases from V and 4 bases from J, leaving 23 bases between. The germline V gene encodes CDR1 SGHVS and CDR2 FQNEAQ. This CDR3 comprises 16 residues. A note on this clonotype: The target antigen is unknown.

The TCR comes from an adult man with Graves' hyperthyroidism. Material: peripheral blood or thyroid tissue (not recorded which). V gene TRBV7-8 combines with J gene TRBJ2-7, with TRBD2 as a possible D gene (5 bases). This CDR3 reads CASIEGKTYGVYEQYF. In DNA form, the CDR3 reads TGTGCCAGCATCGAGGGAAAAACATACGGAGTGTACGAGCAGTACTTC. The full variable domain, with the rest looked up from reference TRBV7-8 and TRBJ2-7, is GAGVSQSPRYKVAKRGQDVALRCDPISGHVSLFWYQQALGQGPEFLTYFQNEAQLDKSGLPSDRFFAERPEGSVSTLKIQRTQQEDSAVYLCASIEGKTYGVYEQYFGPGTRLTVT.